This T cell receptor beta chain was obtained from a study of PD-1 blockade in classical Hodgkin lymphoma. Study conclusions and caveats: Compared with healthy donors, newly diagnosed patients reportedly showed lower baseline TCR diversity.

This clone was seen a single time. Its specificity is not known. Relapses following autologous stem cell transplantation were seen in all patients, with brentuximab vedotin exposure varying. Some clones are missing from TCRdb's copy, which holds only in-frame ones; the method was immunoSEQ multiplex PCR. The sample lists fewer than 15,000 clones, around 84% occurring once. Trimming shortened V by 4 bases and J by 3 bases, and 5 bases separated the two germline ends. This CDR3 region has 12 residues. CDR1 is SGHTA, CDR2 FQGTGA, per germline. The TCR comes from a human donor with classical Hodgkin lymphoma. The input for sequencing was peripheral blood mononuclear cells (PBMCs), taken at baseline. V and J are TRBV7-3 and TRBJ2-3; D unclear. DNA for the CDR3: TGTGCCAGCAGCTCAGAAACAGATACGCAGTATTTT. Translating it yields CASSSETDTQYF.